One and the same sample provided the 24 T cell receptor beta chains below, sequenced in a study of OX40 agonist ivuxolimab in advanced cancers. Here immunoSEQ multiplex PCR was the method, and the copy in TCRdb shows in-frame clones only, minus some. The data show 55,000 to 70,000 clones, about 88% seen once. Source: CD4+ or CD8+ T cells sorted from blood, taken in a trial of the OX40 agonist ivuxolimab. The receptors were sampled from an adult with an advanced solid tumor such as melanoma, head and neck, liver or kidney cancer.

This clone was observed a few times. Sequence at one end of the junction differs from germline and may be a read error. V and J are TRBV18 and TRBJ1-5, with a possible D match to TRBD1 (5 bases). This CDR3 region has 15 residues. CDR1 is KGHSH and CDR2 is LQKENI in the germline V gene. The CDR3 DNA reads TGTGCCAGCTCACCCTCTGGGAGAGGGGATCATCCCCAGCATTTT. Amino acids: CASSPSGRGDHPQHF.

CDR3 region: CASSFPGHRGGAFF. In DNA form, the CDR3 reads TGTGCCAGCAGTTTCCCGGGACACCGCGGGGGAGCTTTCTTT. The rearrangement joins TRBV6-5 to TRBJ1-1; tentative D call: TRBD1 (6 bases). V was cut by 4 bases and J by 10 bases, with 19 bases left in between. The CDR3 extends over 14 amino acids. Germline assignment: CDR1 MNHEY and CDR2 SVGAGI.

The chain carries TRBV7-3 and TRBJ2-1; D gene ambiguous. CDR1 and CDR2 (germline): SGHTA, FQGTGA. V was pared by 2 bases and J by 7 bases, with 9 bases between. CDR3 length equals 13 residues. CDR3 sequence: CASSLGSLNEQFF. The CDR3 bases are TGTGCCAGCAGCTTAGGGTCCCTAAATGAGCAGTTCTTC.

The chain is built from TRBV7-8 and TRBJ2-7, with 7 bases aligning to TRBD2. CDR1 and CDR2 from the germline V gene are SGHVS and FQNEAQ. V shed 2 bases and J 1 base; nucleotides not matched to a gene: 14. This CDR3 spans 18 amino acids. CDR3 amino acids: CASSLIPPGAGASYEQYF. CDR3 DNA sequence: TGTGCCAGCAGCTTAATCCCCCCCGGGGCGGGAGCTTCCTACGAGCAGTACTTC.

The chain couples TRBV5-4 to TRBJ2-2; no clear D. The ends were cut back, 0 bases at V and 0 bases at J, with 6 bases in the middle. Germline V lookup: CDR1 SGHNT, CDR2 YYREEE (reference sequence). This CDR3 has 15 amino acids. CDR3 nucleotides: TGTGCCAGCAGCTTGGACTTTGCGAACACCGGGGAGCTGTTTTTT. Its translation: CASSLDFANTGELFF.

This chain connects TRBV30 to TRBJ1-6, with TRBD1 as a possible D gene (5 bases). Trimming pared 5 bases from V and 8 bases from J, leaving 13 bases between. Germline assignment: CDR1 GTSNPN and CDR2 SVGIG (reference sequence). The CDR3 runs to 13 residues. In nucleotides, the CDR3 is TGTGCCTGGGGCGGGGGTCTTGATTCACCCCTCCACTTT. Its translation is CAWGGGLDSPLHF.

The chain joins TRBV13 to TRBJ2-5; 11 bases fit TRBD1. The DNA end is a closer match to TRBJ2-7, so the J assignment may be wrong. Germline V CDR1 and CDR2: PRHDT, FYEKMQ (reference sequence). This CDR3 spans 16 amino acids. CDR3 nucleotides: TGTGCCAGCAGCGAATTACCGGGACAGGGGGGCTACGAGCAGTACTTC. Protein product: CASSELPGQGGYEQYF.

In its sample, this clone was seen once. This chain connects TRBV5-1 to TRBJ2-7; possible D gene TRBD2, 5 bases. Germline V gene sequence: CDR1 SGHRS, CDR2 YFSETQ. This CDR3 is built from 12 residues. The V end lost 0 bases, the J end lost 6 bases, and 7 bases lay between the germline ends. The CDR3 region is CASSLGAGEQYF. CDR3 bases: TGCGCCAGCAGCTTGGGGGCGGGCGAGCAGTACTTC. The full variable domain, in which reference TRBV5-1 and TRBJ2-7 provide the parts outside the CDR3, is KAGVTQTPRYLIKTRGQQVTLSCSPISGHRSVSWYQQTPGQGLQFLFEYFSETQRNKGNFPGRFSGRQFSNSRSEMNVSTLELGDSALYLCASSLGAGEQYFGPGTRLTVT.

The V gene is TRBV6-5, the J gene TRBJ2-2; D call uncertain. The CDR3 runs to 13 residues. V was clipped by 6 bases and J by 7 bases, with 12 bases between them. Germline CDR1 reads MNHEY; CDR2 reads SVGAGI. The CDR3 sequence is CASSPIIGGELFF. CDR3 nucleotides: TGTGCCAGCAGCCCCATTATCGGCGGGGAGCTGTTTTTT.

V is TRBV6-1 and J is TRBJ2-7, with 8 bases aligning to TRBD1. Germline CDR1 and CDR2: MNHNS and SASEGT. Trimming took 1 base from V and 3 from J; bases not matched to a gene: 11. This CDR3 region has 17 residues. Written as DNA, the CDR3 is TGTGCCAGCAGTGAAGGGGCCGGGACAGGTGAAATCTACGAGCAGTACTTC. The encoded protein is CASSEGAGTGEIYEQYF.

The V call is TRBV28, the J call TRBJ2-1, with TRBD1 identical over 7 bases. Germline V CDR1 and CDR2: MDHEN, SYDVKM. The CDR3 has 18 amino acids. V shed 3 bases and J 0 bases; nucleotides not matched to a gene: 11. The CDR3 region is CASSFQGVITSSYNEQFF. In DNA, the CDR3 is TGTGCCAGCAGTTTTCAGGGGGTAATTACCAGCTCCTACAATGAGCAGTTCTTC.

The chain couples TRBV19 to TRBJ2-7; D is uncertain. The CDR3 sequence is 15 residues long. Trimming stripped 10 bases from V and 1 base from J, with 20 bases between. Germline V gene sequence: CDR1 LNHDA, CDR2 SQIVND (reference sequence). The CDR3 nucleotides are TGTGCCACCGCCCCCGCCGCGGCAGCATCCTACGAGCAGTACTTC. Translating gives CATAPAAAASYEQYF.

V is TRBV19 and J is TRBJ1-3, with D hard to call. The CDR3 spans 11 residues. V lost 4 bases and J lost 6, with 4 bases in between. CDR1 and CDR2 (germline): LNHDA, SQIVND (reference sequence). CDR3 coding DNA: TGTGCCAGTAGTACCGCAAACACCATATATTTT. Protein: CASSTANTIYF.

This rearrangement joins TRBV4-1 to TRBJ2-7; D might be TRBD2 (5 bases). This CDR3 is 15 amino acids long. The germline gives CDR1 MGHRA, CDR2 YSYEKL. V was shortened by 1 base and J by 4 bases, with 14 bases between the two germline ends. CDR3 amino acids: CASSQGPASPYEQYF. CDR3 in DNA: TGCGCCAGCAGCCAAGGTCCTGCTAGCCCTTACGAGCAGTACTTC.

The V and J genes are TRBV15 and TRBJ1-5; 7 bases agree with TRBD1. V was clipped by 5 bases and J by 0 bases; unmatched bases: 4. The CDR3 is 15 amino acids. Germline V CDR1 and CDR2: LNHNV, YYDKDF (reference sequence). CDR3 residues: CATSPQGDSNQPQHF. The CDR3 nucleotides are TGTGCCACCAGCCCCCAGGGGGATAGCAATCAGCCCCAGCATTTT.

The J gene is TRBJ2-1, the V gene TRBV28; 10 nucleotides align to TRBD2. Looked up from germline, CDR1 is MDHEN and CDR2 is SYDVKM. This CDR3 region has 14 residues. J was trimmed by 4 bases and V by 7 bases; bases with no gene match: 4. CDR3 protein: CASKGLAEYNEQFF. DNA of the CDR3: TGTGCCAGCAAAGGACTAGCGGAATACAATGAGCAGTTCTTC.

The CDR3 sequence: CASGHSNNEQFF. The CDR3 DNA sequence: TGTGCCAGCGGACACAGTAACAATGAGCAGTTCTTC. The chain joins TRBV27 to TRBJ2-1; perhaps TRBD1 as D (5 bases). CDR1 and CDR2 (germline): MNHEY, SMNVEV (reference sequence). V lost 8 bases and J 5 bases, leaving 10 bases between the germline ends. The CDR3 runs to 12 residues.

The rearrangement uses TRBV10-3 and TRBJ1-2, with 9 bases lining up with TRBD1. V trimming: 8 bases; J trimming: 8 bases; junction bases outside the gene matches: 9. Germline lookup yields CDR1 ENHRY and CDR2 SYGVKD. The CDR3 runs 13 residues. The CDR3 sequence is CAIPEQGARGYTF. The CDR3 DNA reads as TGTGCCATCCCAGAACAGGGGGCGCGGGGCTACACCTTC.

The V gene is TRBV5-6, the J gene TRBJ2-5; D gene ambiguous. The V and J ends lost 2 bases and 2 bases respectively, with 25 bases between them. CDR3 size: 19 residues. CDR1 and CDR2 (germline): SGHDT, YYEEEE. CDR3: CASSLGMLMYELQQETQYF. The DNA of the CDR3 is TGTGCCAGCAGCTTAGGAATGCTAATGTACGAGCTACAGCAAGAGACCCAGTACTTC.

CDR3 in amino acids: CASSIQGLGEKLFF. The CDR3 bases are TGCGCCAGCAGCATACAGGGGTTGGGTGAAAAACTGTTTTTT. V usage is TRBV5-1 and J usage is TRBJ1-4, with 7 bases that match TRBD1. The CDR3 consists of 14 residues. With 4 bases clipped from V and 7 bases from J, the junction kept 7 bases outside the gene matches. The germline V gene has CDR1 SGHRS and CDR2 YFSETQ.

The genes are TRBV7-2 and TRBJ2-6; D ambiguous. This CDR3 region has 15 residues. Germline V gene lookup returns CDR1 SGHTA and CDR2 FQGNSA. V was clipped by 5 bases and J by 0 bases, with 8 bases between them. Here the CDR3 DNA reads TGTGCCAGCAGCCCAGCCGGCTCTGGGGCCAACGTCCTGACTTTC. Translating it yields CASSPAGSGANVLTF.

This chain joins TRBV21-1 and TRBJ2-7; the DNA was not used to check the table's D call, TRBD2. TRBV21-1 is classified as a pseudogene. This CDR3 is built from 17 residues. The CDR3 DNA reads TGTGCCAGCAGCAAGAGTAGAGTAACTAGCGGGACCTACGAGCAGTACTTC. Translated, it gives CASSKSRVTSGTYEQYF.

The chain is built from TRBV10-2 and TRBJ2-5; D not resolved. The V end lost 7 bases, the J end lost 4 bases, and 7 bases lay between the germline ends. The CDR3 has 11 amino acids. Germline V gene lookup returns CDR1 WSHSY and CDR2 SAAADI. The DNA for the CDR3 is TGCGCCAGCACCTTGGGAGAGACCCAGTACTTC. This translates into CASTLGETQYF.

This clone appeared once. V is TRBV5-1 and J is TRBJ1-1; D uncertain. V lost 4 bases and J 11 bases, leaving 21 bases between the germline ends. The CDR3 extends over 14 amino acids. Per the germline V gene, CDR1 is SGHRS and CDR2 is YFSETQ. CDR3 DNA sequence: TGCGCCAGCAGCGGACCTGGACGCTCGTTCGAGGCTTTCTTT. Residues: CASSGPGRSFEAFF.